One and the same sample provided the 32 T cell receptor beta chains below, sequenced in a study of cytomegalovirus exposure and HLA in healthy donors. Researchers ran the PCR with 60 Vbeta and 13 Jbeta primers. This table comes from immunoSEQ multiplex PCR, and its TCRdb copy is limited to in-frame clones, with some not included. The table shows roughly 150,000 clones, with approximately 79% occurring only once. The specimen sequenced was PBMCs. Receptors originate from a male donor in good health and CMV-seronegative.

The chain employs TRBV4-1 and TRBJ2-7; 7 bases are shared with TRBD1. There are 16 residues in the CDR3. With 3 bases clipped from V and 6 bases from J, the junction kept 14 bases outside the gene matches. Germline-derived CDR1 and CDR2 are MGHRA and YSYEKL. The CDR3 sequence: CASSQPDRDGLGEQYF. The CDR3 coding sequence is TGCGCCAGCAGCCAGCCAGACAGGGACGGGCTCGGCGAGCAGTACTTC.

In this sample, this clone turned up once. DNA for the CDR3: TGTGCCAGTAGTATTCGGGTGGGTAGCGGGGGGGGACCCCACAATGAGCAGTTCTTC. It codes for CASSIRVGSGGGPHNEQFF. The chain uses TRBV19 and TRBJ2-1, with 11 bases identical to TRBD2. V lost 3 bases, J lost 5 bases, and 15 bases stayed unmatched. Germline V gives CDR1 LNHDA, CDR2 SQIVND (reference sequence). This CDR3 contains 19 residues.

CDR3 loop: CASSYLGLAGEETQYF. The CDR3 bases are TGTGCCAGCAGTTACCTAGGACTAGCGGGGGAAGAGACCCAGTACTTC. The rearrangement joins TRBV6-5 to TRBJ2-5; 13 bases fit TRBD2. Germline CDR1 and CDR2: MNHEY and SVGAGI. With 2 bases clipped from V and 3 bases from J, the junction kept 3 bases outside the gene matches. The CDR3 is 16 amino acids.

The chain has TRBV19 and TRBJ1-1; TRBD1 might be the D (5 bases). V was shortened by 6 bases and J by 5 bases, with 22 bases between the two germline ends. Per the germline V gene, CDR1 is LNHDA and CDR2 is SQIVND (reference sequence). The length of the CDR3 is 16 residues. CDR3 nucleotide sequence: TGTGCCAGTAGCTTACGCGGGACGACCGCGAAAACTGAAGCTTTCTTT. As protein: CASSLRGTTAKTEAFF.

This clone was observed a handful of times. The chain recombines TRBV19 with TRBJ2-1, with 8 nucleotides matching TRBD1. The V and J ends lost 7 bases and 4 bases, in that order; junction bases with no gene match: 12. The CDR3 runs 16 residues. Per the germline V gene, CDR1 is LNHDA and CDR2 is SQIVND (reference sequence). The DNA for the CDR3 is TGTGCCAGTAAGTCTTTCGGACAGGGACCATACAATGAGCAGTTCTTC. Translation: CASKSFGQGPYNEQFF.

In the case of this clone: A junction boundary mismatches the germline segment, possibly from a read error. The chain employs TRBV7-9 and TRBJ2-2; 14 nucleotides match TRBD2. The CDR3 has 17 amino acids. The germline V gene encodes CDR1 SEHNR and CDR2 FQNEAQ (reference sequence). Here the CDR3 reads CSSSRTSGGLNTGELFF. The CDR3 DNA reads as TGTTCCAGCAGCCGGACTAGCGGGGGGCTGAACACCGGGGAGCTGTTTTTT.

Concerning this clone itself: Other nucleotide sequences in the sample specify the same CDR3. The chain employs TRBV9 and TRBJ2-7; weak D call: TRBD2 (7 bases). Trimming cost V 0 bases and J 2 bases, with 9 bases left between them. Germline V CDR1 and CDR2: SGDLS, YYNGEE. The CDR3 loop spans 14 amino acids. CDR3 in DNA: TGTGCCAGCAGCGTAGGGGGGGGCACCTACGAGCAGTACTTC. Amino acid sequence: CASSVGGGTYEQYF.

This chain uses TRBV28 with TRBJ2-3, with TRBD2 matching over 8 bases. Per the germline V gene, CDR1 is MDHEN and CDR2 is SYDVKM. V lost 4 bases to trimming and J lost 1 base; unmatched junction nucleotides: 4. This CDR3 spans 15 amino acids. The chain's CDR3 is CASSSSGSRTDTQYF. DNA of the CDR3: TGTGCCAGCAGTTCAAGCGGGAGTCGCACAGATACGCAGTATTTT. Full variable domain (missing parts from reference TRBV28 and TRBJ2-3): DVKVTQSSRYLVKRTGEKVFLECVQDMDHENMFWYRQDPGLGLRLIYFSYDVKMKEKGDIPEGYSVSREKKERFSLILESASTNQTSMYLCASSSSGSRTDTQYFGPGTRLTVL.

V and J are TRBV5-1 and TRBJ2-1; D not certain. The CDR3 is 15 amino acids. The V and J ends lost 0 bases and 5 bases respectively, with 12 bases between them. The germline V gene has CDR1 SGHRS and CDR2 YFSETQ. The CDR3, as DNA: TGCGCCAGCAGCTTGGGGTCTAGTTTCGACAATGAGCAGTTCTTC. This codes for CASSLGSSFDNEQFF.

This sequence joins TRBV12-5 and TRBJ2-1; 12 positions match TRBD1. This CDR3 spans 15 amino acids. Trimming removed 5 bases from V and 8 bases from J; junction bases left unmatched: 7. The germline CDR1 and CDR2 sequences are LGHNT and FRNRAP. The CDR3 DNA follows: TGTGCTAGTGGTCCGGGACAGGGGGCTAAATATGAGCAGTTCTTC. This translates into CASGPGQGAKYEQFF.

The V and J genes are TRBV4-3 and TRBJ2-2; 9 bases agree with TRBD1. The V segment lost 7 bases and the J segment 2 bases; nucleotides outside the gene matches: 8. Germline-derived CDR1 and CDR2 are LGHNA and YSLEER. The CDR3 is 16 residues long. The CDR3 DNA is TGCGCCAGCAAGGATCAGGGACAGGGAAACACCGGGGAGCTGTTTTTT. Translating gives CASKDQGQGNTGELFF.

The chain joins TRBV29-1 to TRBJ1-1, with TRBD1 identical over 11 bases. The CDR3 has 17 amino acids. V lost 5 bases, J lost 1 base, and 12 bases stayed unmatched. The germline V gene has CDR1 SQVTM and CDR2 ANQGSEA. The CDR3 sequence: CSVHGTGGFAANTEAFF. The CDR3, as DNA: TGCAGCGTTCATGGGACAGGGGGTTTCGCGGCGAACACTGAAGCTTTCTTT.

Concerning this clone: The junction departs from the called germline gene at one end, perhaps through a read error. The chain links TRBV7-9 to TRBJ2-3; D might be TRBD1 (7 bases). This CDR3 has 16 residues. Germline V gene sequence: CDR1 SEHNR, CDR2 FQNEAQ (reference sequence). For the CDR3, the DNA is TGTTCCAGCAGCTTGGATCAGGGGGGCCTCACAGATACGCAGTATTTT. Translating it yields CSSSLDQGGLTDTQYF.

The chain couples TRBV11-3 to TRBJ1-1; TRBD1 agrees at 9 bases. From germline, CDR1 is SGHNT and CDR2 YENEEA. The CDR3 extends over 11 amino acids. CDR3 protein: CATTGGTEAFF. The CDR3 nucleotides are TGTGCTACGACAGGGGGGACTGAAGCTTTCTTT.

CDR3 coding DNA: TGTGCCAGCAGTTTAGTTGGGCGCAGGATGCTGGAGACCCAGTACTTC. As protein: CASSLVGRRMLETQYF. V usage is TRBV27 and J usage is TRBJ2-5; D unclear. CDR3 length: 16 residues. Germline loops: CDR1 MNHEY, CDR2 SMNVEV (reference sequence). V lost 2 bases and J lost 5, with 18 bases in between.

This clone was seen only once. The chain uses TRBV6-5 and TRBJ1-4; D unclear. Germline-derived CDR1 and CDR2 are MNHEY and SVGAGI. Trimming left V 2 bases short and J 5 bases short, with 12 bases between. The CDR3 is 15 residues long. CDR3 sequence (DNA): TGTGCCAGCAGTTACAGTGGGAGCCCGAATGAAAAACTGTTTTTT. Translation: CASSYSGSPNEKLFF.

The genes are TRBV6-5 and TRBJ2-7; D remains ambiguous. V was trimmed by 6 bases and J by 2 bases, leaving 17 bases between them. Germline loops: CDR1 MNHEY, CDR2 SVGAGI. CDR3 size: 15 residues. The CDR3 region has the DNA TGTGCCAGCAGCCGAGGAACGAAGAAAACCTACGAGCAGTACTTC. As protein: CASSRGTKKTYEQYF.

The chain couples TRBV6-1 to TRBJ1-3; D is unclear. V lost 5 bases and J 7 bases, leaving 9 bases between the germline ends. Germline V gene lookup returns CDR1 MNHNS and CDR2 SASEGT. The CDR3 totals 12 residues. CDR3 nucleotides: TGTGCCAGCAGTCCTAATTTCAACACCATATATTTT. This gives the protein CASSPNFNTIYF.

The rearrangement joins TRBV5-1 to TRBJ1-4; D uncertain. CDR1 is SGHRS and CDR2 is YFSETQ in the germline V gene. The germline V and J ends were trimmed by 0 bases and 0 bases, with 9 bases remaining between them. CDR3 length: 16 residues. The CDR3 loop is CASSLATAATNEKLFF. The CDR3, as DNA: TGCGCCAGCAGCTTGGCTACAGCTGCAACTAATGAAAAACTGTTTTTT.

This clone has more than one count but fewer than ten. The chain employs TRBV6-5 and TRBJ1-2, with 8 bases that match TRBD1. The CDR3 loop spans 15 amino acids. V shed 6 bases, J shed 2 bases, and the junction held 8 bases outside the gene matches. The germline gives CDR1 MNHEY, CDR2 SVGAGI. The CDR3 DNA follows: TGTGCCAGCAGCCTCCGTAGGACAGGGAACTATGGCTACACCTTC. Residues: CASSLRRTGNYGYTF.

This clone appeared once. This chain uses TRBV27 with TRBJ1-5; D uncertain. The germline gives CDR1 MNHEY, CDR2 SMNVEV (reference sequence). The CDR3 loop spans 14 amino acids. The ends were cut back, 4 bases at V and 2 bases at J, with 9 bases in the middle. The CDR3 DNA is TGTGCCAGCAGTTACAGCCCTGGCAATCAGCCCCAGCATTTT. Amino acids: CASSYSPGNQPQHF.

This clone was picked up a small number of times. J is TRBJ1-4 and V is TRBV7-2; no clear D. V shed 1 base and J shed 0 bases, with 12 bases lying between them. CDR1 and CDR2 from the germline V gene are SGHTA and FQGNSA. The CDR3 consists of 17 residues. CDR3 residues: CASSLVWAGATNEKLFF. CDR3 DNA sequence: TGTGCCAGCAGCTTAGTTTGGGCGGGAGCAACTAATGAAAAACTGTTTTTT.

In DNA, the CDR3 is TGTGCCATCAGTGGACCCCTGGAGGGCGAAAAACTGTTTTTT. It yields the protein CAISGPLEGEKLFF. This chain links TRBV10-3 with TRBJ1-4, with D uncertain. Germline CDR1 ENHRY, CDR2 SYGVKD. This CDR3 contains 14 residues. Trimming took 4 bases from V and 8 from J, leaving 14 bases between them.

The rearrangement uses TRBV5-1 and TRBJ2-5; 7 positions match TRBD2. The J call is uncertain, as TRBJ2-7 better fits the DNA end. The germline gives CDR1 SGHRS, CDR2 YFSETQ. This CDR3 has 14 amino acids. CDR3 in DNA: TGCGCCAGCAGTGCAGGCGGGGGCTCCTACGAGCAGTACTTC. This encodes CASSAGGGSYEQYF.

This clone was seen a few times. The rearrangement links TRBV4-1 to TRBJ2-7; D may be TRBD2 (5 bases). The CDR3 has 13 residues. The germline CDR1 and CDR2 sequences are MGHRA and YSYEKL. V lost 4 bases, J lost 4 bases, and 11 bases lay in between. The CDR3 bases are TGCGCCAGCAGCCCCCCTGAGGGTTACGAGCAGTACTTC. It translates to CASSPPEGYEQYF.

This clone was seen only a few times. The chain joins TRBV5-6 to TRBJ2-1; a possible D gene is TRBD2 (5 bases). CDR1 is SGHDT and CDR2 is YYEEEE in the germline V gene. CDR3 length: 17 amino acids. Trimming shortened V by 4 bases and J by 1 base, and 18 bases separated the two germline ends. In DNA form, the CDR3 reads TGTGCCAGCAGCCAGCAGGCGGGCCGGCGGTCCTACAATGAGCAGTTCTTC. This codes for CASSQQAGRRSYNEQFF.

V and J are TRBV11-3 and TRBJ2-5; D gene unclear. The end of the DNA is better explained by TRBJ2-7, so the J call may be wrong. Germline V gives CDR1 SGHNT, CDR2 YENEEA. CDR3 length: 14 amino acids. CDR3 nucleotide sequence: TGTGCCAGCAGCTTAGCGCATCAGGACTACGAGCAGTACTTC. As protein: CASSLAHQDYEQYF.

The rearrangement links TRBV18 to TRBJ2-7; D remains unclear. CDR1 and CDR2 from the germline V gene are KGHSH and LQKENI. The CDR3 length is 14 residues. Trimming shortened V by 3 bases and J by 3 bases, and 12 bases separated the two germline ends. In nucleotides, the CDR3 is TGTGCCAGCTCACCCAGCGTCTCACTCTACGAGCAGTACTTC. Protein: CASSPSVSLYEQYF.

This rearrangement joins TRBV2 to TRBJ1-6; D may be TRBD1 (5 bases). CDR3 size: 14 residues. The V gene lost 1 base and the J gene lost 9 bases, with 10 bases spanning the gap. CDR1 and CDR2 (germline): SNHLY, FYNNEI. This chain's CDR3 is CASSEEGQGSPLHF. The CDR3 DNA follows: TGTGCCAGCAGTGAAGAGGGGCAGGGTTCACCCCTCCACTTT.

The chain couples TRBV5-6 to TRBJ2-1; 8 bases match TRBD1. Germline assignment: CDR1 SGHDT and CDR2 YYEEEE. The CDR3 extends over 14 amino acids. The V gene end was trimmed by 4 bases and the J gene end by 4 bases; junction bases not matched to a gene: 4. CDR3 DNA: TGTGCCAGCAGCCGGACAGGGACTTACAATGAGCAGTTCTTC. It specifies CASSRTGTYNEQFF.

This clone was counted a few times. CDR3 nucleotides: TGTGCCAGCAGCTTGCGGGACTTCAACACAGATACGCAGTATTTT. Translated, it gives CASSLRDFNTDTQYF. The chain combines TRBV5-4 with TRBJ2-3; D is perhaps TRBD2 (6 bases). CDR1 and CDR2 (germline): SGHNT, YYREEE (reference sequence). The V end lost 1 base, the J end lost 2 bases, and 11 bases lay between the germline ends. CDR3 size: 15 residues.

This clone was recorded a few times. The chain recombines TRBV7-3 with TRBJ2-3; D is ambiguous. CDR1 is SGHTA and CDR2 is FQGTGA in the germline V gene. The CDR3 covers 13 residues. V lost 4 bases, J lost 6 bases, and 11 bases lay in between. The CDR3 protein is CASSSSRRDTQYF. The CDR3 DNA follows: TGTGCCAGCAGCTCAAGTAGGCGGGATACGCAGTATTTT. Based on the CDR3 plus reference TRBV7-3 and TRBJ2-3, the full variable domain is GAGVSQTPSNKVTEKGKYVELRCDPISGHTALYWYRQSLGQGPEFLIYFQGTGAADDSGLPNDRFFAVRPEGSVSTLKIQRTERGDSAVYLCASSSSRRDTQYFGPGTRLTVL.